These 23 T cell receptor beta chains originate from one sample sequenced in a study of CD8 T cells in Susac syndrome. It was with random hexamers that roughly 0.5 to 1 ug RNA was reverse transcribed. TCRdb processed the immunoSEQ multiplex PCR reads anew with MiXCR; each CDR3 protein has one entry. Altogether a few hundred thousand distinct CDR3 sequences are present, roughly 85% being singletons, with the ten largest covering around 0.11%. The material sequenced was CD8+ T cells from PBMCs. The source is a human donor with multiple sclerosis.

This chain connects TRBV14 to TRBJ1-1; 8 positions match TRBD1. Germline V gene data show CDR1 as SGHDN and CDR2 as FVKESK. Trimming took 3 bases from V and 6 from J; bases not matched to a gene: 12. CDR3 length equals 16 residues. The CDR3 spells CASSHRLDRAGAEAFF. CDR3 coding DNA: TGTGCCAGCAGCCACCGGCTGGACAGGGCTGGAGCTGAAGCTTTCTTT.

CDR3 region: CASSLHNGNSYEQYF. CDR3 bases: TGTGCCAGCAGCTTACATAACGGGAACTCCTACGAGCAGTACTTC. The chain couples TRBV7-3 to TRBJ2-7; D perhaps matches TRBD2 (5 bases). CDR3 length: 15 residues. Germline V CDR1 and CDR2: SGHTA, FQGTGA. The V end was cut by 2 bases, the J end by 0 bases, with 11 bases between.

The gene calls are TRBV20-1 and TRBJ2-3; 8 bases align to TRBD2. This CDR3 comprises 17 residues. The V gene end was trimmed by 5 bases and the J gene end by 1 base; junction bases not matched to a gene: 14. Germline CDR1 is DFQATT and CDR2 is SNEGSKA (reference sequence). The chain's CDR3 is CSALSSEPTSGTDTQYF. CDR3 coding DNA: TGCAGTGCTTTGTCGTCGGAACCGACTAGCGGCACAGATACGCAGTATTTT.

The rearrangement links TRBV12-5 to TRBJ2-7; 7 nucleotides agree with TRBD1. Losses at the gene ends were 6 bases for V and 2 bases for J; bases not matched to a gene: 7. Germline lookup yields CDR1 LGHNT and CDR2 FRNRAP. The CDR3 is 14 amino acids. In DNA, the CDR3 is TGTGCTAGTGGCCCACCGGGACAGCCCTACGAGCAGTACTTC. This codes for CASGPPGQPYEQYF.

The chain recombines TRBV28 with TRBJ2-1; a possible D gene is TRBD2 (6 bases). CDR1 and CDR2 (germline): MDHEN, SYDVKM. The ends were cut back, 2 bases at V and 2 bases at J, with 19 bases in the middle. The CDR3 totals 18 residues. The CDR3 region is CASSLERKRERAYNEQFF. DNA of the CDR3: TGTGCCAGCAGTTTAGAGCGAAAACGGGAGAGGGCCTACAATGAGCAGTTCTTC. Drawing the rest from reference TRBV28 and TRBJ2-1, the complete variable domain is DVKVTQSSRYLVKRTGEKVFLECVQDMDHENMFWYRQDPGLGLRLIYFSYDVKMKEKGDIPEGYSVSREKKERFSLILESASTNQTSMYLCASSLERKRERAYNEQFFGPGTRLTVL.

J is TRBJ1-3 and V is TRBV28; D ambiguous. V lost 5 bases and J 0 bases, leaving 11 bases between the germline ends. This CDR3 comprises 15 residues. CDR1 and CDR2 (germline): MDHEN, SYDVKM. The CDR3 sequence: CASSLNSGSGNTIYF. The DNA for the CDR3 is TGTGCCAGCAGTCTAAATTCCGGCTCTGGAAACACCATATATTTT.

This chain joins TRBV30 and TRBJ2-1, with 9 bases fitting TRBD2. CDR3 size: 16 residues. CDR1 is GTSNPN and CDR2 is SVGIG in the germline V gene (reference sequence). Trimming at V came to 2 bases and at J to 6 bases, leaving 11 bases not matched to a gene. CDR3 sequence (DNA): TGTGCCTGGAGTATGACTCTAGCGGGGCGGGGCAATGAGCAGTTCTTC. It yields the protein CAWSMTLAGRGNEQFF.

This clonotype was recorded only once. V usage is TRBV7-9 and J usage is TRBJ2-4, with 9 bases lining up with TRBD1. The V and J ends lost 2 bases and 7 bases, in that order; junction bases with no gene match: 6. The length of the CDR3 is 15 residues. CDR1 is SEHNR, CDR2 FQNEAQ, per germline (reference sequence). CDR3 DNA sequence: TGTGCCAGCAGCTTATCCGGGACAGGGTTTAACATTCAGTACTTC. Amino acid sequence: CASSLSGTGFNIQYF.

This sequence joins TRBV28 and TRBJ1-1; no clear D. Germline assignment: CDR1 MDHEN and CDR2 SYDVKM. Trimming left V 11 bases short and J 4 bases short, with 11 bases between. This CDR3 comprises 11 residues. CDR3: CAVQMGTEAFF. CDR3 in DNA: TGTGCCGTCCAGATGGGCACTGAAGCTTTCTTT.

The CDR3 DNA sequence: TGTGCCAGCAGTTTAGGCTGGTCCTTACAAAAAGTTGACACAGATACGCAGTATTTT. The encoded protein is CASSLGWSLQKVDTDTQYF. The chain carries TRBV12-3 or TRBV12-4 and TRBJ2-3; D gene ambiguous. This CDR3 is built from 19 residues. V gave up 1 base and J gave up 2 bases, with 22 bases separating them.

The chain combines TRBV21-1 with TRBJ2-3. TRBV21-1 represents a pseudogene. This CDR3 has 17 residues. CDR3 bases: TGTGCCAGCAGCAAAGCGCCTGCTACTACTAGCACAGATACGCAGTATTTT. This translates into CASSKAPATTSTDTQYF.

CDR3 sequence (DNA): TGTGCCAGCAGCTCACAGGGGGCGTTCACTGAAGCTTTCTTT. Its translation is CASSSQGAFTEAFF. The rearrangement links TRBV16 to TRBJ1-1; 9 bases line up with TRBD1. The CDR3 totals 14 residues. The V gene's germline CDR1 is KGHSY and CDR2 FQNENV. The V gene end was trimmed by 5 bases and the J gene end by 4 bases; junction bases not matched to a gene: 5.

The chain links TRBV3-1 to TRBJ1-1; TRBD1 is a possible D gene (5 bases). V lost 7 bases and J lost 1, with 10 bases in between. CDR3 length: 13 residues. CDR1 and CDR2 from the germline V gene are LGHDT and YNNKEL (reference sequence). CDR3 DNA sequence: TGTGCCAGCATAGACAGCCAGAACACTGAAGCTTTCTTT. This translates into CASIDSQNTEAFF. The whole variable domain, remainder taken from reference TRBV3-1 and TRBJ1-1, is DTAVSQTPKYLVTQMGNDKSIKCEQNLGHDTMYWYKQDSKKFLKIMFSYNNKELIINETVPNRFSPKSPDKAHLNLHINSLELGDSAVYFCASIDSQNTEAFFGQGTRLTVV.

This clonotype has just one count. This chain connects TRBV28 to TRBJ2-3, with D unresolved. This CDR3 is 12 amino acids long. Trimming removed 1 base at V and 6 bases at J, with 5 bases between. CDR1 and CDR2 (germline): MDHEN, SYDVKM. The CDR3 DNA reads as TGTGCCAGCAGTTTATTCCGGGATACGCAGTATTTT. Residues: CASSLFRDTQYF.

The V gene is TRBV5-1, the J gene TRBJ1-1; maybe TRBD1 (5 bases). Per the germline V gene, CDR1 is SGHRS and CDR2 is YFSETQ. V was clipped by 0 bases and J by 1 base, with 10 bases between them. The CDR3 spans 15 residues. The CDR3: CASSLDPGTNTEAFF. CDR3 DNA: TGCGCCAGCAGCTTGGATCCGGGGACGAACACTGAAGCTTTCTTT.

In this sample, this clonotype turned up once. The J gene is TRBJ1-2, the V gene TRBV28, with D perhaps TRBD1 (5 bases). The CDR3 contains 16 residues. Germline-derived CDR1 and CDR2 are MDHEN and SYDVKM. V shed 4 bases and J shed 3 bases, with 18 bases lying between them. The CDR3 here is CASSSLRGIWDYGYTF. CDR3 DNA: TGTGCCAGCAGTTCGCTCCGGGGCATATGGGACTATGGCTACACCTTC.

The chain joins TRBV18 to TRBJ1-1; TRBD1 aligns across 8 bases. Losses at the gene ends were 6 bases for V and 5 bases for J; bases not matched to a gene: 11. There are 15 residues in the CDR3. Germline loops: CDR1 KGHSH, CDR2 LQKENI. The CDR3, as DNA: TGTGCCAGCTCCCCAATAGGACAGGGCTCTACTGAAGCTTTCTTT. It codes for CASSPIGQGSTEAFF.

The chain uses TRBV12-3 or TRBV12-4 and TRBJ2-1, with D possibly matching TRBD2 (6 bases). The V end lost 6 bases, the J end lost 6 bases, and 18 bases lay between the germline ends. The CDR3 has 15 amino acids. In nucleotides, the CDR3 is TGTGCCAGCAGCCGAGTAACTAGCAGGAGCAATGAGCAGTTCTTC. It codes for CASSRVTSRSNEQFF.

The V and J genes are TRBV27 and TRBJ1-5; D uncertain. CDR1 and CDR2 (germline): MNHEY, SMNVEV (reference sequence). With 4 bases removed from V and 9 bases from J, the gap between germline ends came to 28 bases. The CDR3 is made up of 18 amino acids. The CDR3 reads CASSSLITGNSLLTPQHF. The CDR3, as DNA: TGTGCCAGCAGTTCCCTAATAACCGGGAACAGCCTTTTAACGCCCCAGCATTTT.

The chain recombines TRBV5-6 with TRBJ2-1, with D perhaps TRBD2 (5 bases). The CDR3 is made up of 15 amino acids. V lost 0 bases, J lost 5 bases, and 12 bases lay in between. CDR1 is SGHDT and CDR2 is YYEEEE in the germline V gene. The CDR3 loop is CASSLVRGLHNEQFF. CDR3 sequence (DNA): TGTGCCAGCAGCTTGGTACGGGGATTACACAATGAGCAGTTCTTC. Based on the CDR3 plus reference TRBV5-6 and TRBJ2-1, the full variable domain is DAGVTQSPTHLIKTRGQQVTLRCSPKSGHDTVSWYQQALGQGPQFIFQYYEEEERQRGNFPDRFSGHQFPNYSSELNVNALLLGDSALYLCASSLVRGLHNEQFFGPGTRLTVL.

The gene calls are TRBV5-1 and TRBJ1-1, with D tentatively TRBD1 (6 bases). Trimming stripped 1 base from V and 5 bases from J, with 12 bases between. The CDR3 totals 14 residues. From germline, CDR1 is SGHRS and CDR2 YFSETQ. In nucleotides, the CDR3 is TGCGCCAGCAGCTTGCGGGGGGCCAGAACTGAAGCTTTCTTT. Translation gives CASSLRGARTEAFF.

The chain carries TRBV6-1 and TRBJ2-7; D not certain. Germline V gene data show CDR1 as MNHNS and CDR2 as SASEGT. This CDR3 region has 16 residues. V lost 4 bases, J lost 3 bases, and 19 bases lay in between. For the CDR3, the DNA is TGTGCCAGCAGTGGGGCAGCAGGCAAGCCAATCTACGAGCAGTACTTC. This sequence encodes CASSGAAGKPIYEQYF.

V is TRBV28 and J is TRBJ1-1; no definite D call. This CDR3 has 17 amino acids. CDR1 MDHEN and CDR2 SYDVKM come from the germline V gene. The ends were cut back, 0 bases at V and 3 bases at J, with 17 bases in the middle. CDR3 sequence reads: CASSLCVEGGNYTEAFF. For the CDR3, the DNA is TGTGCCAGCAGTTTATGTGTTGAAGGCGGAAACTACACTGAAGCTTTCTTT.